One sample yielded the 9 T cell receptor beta chains listed below, sequenced in a study of blood T cell repertoires in COVID-19. The table came from immunoSEQ multiplex PCR; TCRdb's copy has only in-frame clones and leaves some out. The table includes about 480,000 clones, about 87% detected once. Sequenced: peripheral blood. The source is a woman aged 45 to 65 with COVID-19, enrolled during active disease.

The V call is TRBV6-1, the J call TRBJ2-7, with D hard to call. The CDR3 has 19 residues. CDR1 is MNHNS and CDR2 is SASEGT in the germline V gene. Trimming removed 1 base at V and 0 bases at J, with 22 bases between. For the CDR3, the DNA is TGTGCCAGCAGTGAAGTCTTGGGCTACCCAGGCCCGAGCTCCTACGAGCAGTACTTC. Its translation: CASSEVLGYPGPSSYEQYF.

The V call is TRBV10-3, the J call TRBJ1-2; D is undetermined. Trimming left V 0 bases short and J 5 bases short, with 7 bases between. CDR3 length: 13 residues. From germline, CDR1 is ENHRY and CDR2 SYGVKD. The CDR3 region is CAISESPGYGYTF. For the CDR3, the DNA is TGTGCCATCAGTGAGTCGCCCGGGTATGGCTACACCTTC.

The genes are TRBV19 and TRBJ2-2, with D maybe TRBD2 (5 bases). The CDR3 is 13 residues long. With 7 bases removed from V and 5 bases from J, the gap between germline ends came to 11 bases. CDR1 LNHDA and CDR2 SQIVND come from the germline V gene (reference sequence). The CDR3 DNA sequence: TGTGCCAGTATTGAGGGAAGGACCGGGGAGCTGTTTTTT. Amino acid sequence: CASIEGRTGELFF.

The chain couples TRBV27 to TRBJ2-3, with a tentative D call TRBD2 (5 bases). Deletions cut 4 bases from V and 0 bases from J, with 8 bases between. Looked up from germline, CDR1 is MNHEY and CDR2 is SMNVEV (reference sequence). The CDR3 totals 14 residues. The DNA of the CDR3 is TGTGCCAGCAGTTACAGCGGTAGCACAGATACGCAGTATTTT. It specifies CASSYSGSTDTQYF.

The CDR3 DNA follows: TGTGCCAGCAGTGAAGGATGGTCGGGGAGGACTGAAGCTTTCTTT. It encodes CASSEGWSGRTEAFF. The chain employs TRBV2 and TRBJ1-1; no clear D. CDR1 and CDR2 (germline): SNHLY, FYNNEI. The CDR3 has 15 residues. V dropped 1 base and J dropped 5 bases, with 14 bases sitting between them.

The chain employs TRBV29-1 and TRBJ1-5; 9 nucleotides line up with TRBD1. V gave up 4 bases and J gave up 1 base; unmatched junction bases: 5. Germline V gives CDR1 SQVTM, CDR2 ANQGSEA. The CDR3 consists of 15 residues. CDR3 DNA sequence: TGCAGCGTTGGGGGACAGGGCTCGAGCAATCAGCCCCAGCATTTT. Encoded protein: CSVGGQGSSNQPQHF.

On this clone itself: The sample has other DNA sequences that encode this CDR3 too. CDR3 coding DNA: TGTGCCAGCAGTGCAGGGAGGAACTATGGCTACACCTTC. Residues: CASSAGRNYGYTF. The V gene is TRBV27, the J gene TRBJ1-2, with TRBD1 as a possible D gene (5 bases). This CDR3 spans 13 amino acids. V dropped 5 bases and J dropped 2 bases, with 9 bases sitting between them. Germline CDR1 MNHEY, CDR2 SMNVEV (reference sequence).

The V and J genes are TRBV6-2 or TRBV6-3 and TRBJ2-5; 8 bases are a match to TRBD2. Germline CDR1 MNHEY, CDR2 SVGEGT. The CDR3 has 14 amino acids. J was trimmed by 6 bases and V by 2 bases; bases with no gene match: 5. CDR3 bases: TGTGCCAGCAGTTACCGGGGGGGGAAGCAGACCCAGTACTTC. It specifies CASSYRGGKQTQYF.

This chain connects TRBV19 to TRBJ1-1; the D gene is possibly TRBD1 (6 bases). There are 14 residues in the CDR3. Deletions cut 1 base from V and 1 base from J, with 7 bases between. The germline gives CDR1 LNHDA, CDR2 SQIVND (reference sequence). CDR3 sequence: CASSIVGQNTEAFF. For the CDR3, the DNA is TGTGCCAGTAGTATAGTGGGACAGAACACTGAAGCTTTCTTT.